This T cell receptor (beta chain) was retrieved from a study of T cells in Graves' hyperthyroidism and ophthalmopathy. Trimming cost V 5 bases and J 7 bases, with 17 bases left between them. CDR1 is ENHRY and CDR2 is SYGVKD in the germline V gene. The CDR3 spans 14 residues. This clonotype occurred many times. The TCR beta CDR3 regions underwent amplification using RNA transcripts as the source. The TCR CDR3 was amplified in a first-round RT-PCR using the HTBI primer set. TCRdb used MiXCR to reprocess the multiplex PCR reads, holding one entry per CDR3 protein. The sample consists of approximately 600,000 distinct CDR3 sequences, around 15% of them appearing once.

The sequence came from a woman aged 25 to 39 with Graves' hyperthyroidism. The specimen sequenced was blood. This chain links TRBV10-3 with TRBJ2-5; D is perhaps TRBD2 (6 bases). The CDR3 bases are TGTGCCATCAGTTCCGGGAGAGATGGTGGGACCCAGTACTTC. Translating gives CAISSGRDGGTQYF.